This T cell receptor beta chain was retrieved from a study of blood T cell repertoires in COVID-19. Study details: Sample material is recorded as cDNA or gDNA derived from T cells, B-cell-depleted T cells, or PBMCs.

Trimming pared 1 base from V and 6 bases from J, leaving 12 bases between. CDR1 and CDR2 from the germline V gene are MGHDK and SYGVNS. CDR3 length equals 14 residues. Clones were read by immunoSEQ multiplex PCR, and TCRdb kept only the in-frame ones, dropping some. This table holds approximately 170,000 clones, approximately 82% found once. Participants were aged 18 to 89 years from around 26 US areas. Cohorts were based on clinical histories the participants reported. The receptor was isolated from a woman aged 45-59 years in a cohort exposed to, infected with or recovered from COVID-19 (not recorded which). The sample taken for sequencing was PBMCs or T cells enriched from blood (not recorded which). The chain links TRBV25-1 to TRBJ1-2, with D uncertain. CDR3: CASSESLAGDGYTF. In nucleotides, the CDR3 is TGTGCCAGCAGTGAATCGCTTGCCGGGGATGGCTACACCTTC.